This is a list of T cell receptor beta chains from one sample in a study of prognosis after radiotherapy for stage I lung cancer. Each CDR3 protein gets one entry after TCRdb re-called the multiplex PCR reads with MiXCR. The table lists about 14,000 distinct CDR3 sequences, around a third of them singletons. Sequenced material: PBMCs, taken before or after stereotactic body radiation therapy (not recorded which). The source of these receptors is a donor over 45 with non-small cell lung cancer. The CDR3 runs from the conserved cysteine through the conserved F or W. D genes are given only for firm matches. Only some rows state a clone size, as once, few, many or a class for expanded clones.

j_call	v_call	cdr3_length	d_call	clone_size	cdr3_nt	cdr3_aa
TRBJ2-5	TRBV6-2/TRBV6-3	14	.	.	TGTGCCAGAAGTGAACCGCCTGCTAGAGAGACACAGTACTTC	CARSEPPARETQYF
TRBJ1-3	TRBV6-1	16	.	many	TGTGCCAGCAGCCTCACCGGGCGGAACTCTGGAAACACCATATATTTT	CASSLTGRNSGNTIYF
TRBJ2-1	TRBV27	14	TRBD2	many	TGTGCCAGCAGTTTGCGGGGGGCCAACAATGAGCAGTTCTTC	CASSLRGANNEQFF
TRBJ1-1	TRBV11-2	16	.	many	TGTGCCAGCAGCTTAGCTTTTAGATCCGAGAACACTGAAGCTTTCTTT	CASSLAFRSENTEAFF
TRBJ1-6	TRBV6-1	17	TRBD1	.	TGTGCCAGTAGTACCCTGCCGGGACAGTGTGCCAATTCACCCCTCCACTTT	CASSTLPGQCANSPLHF
TRBJ2-6	TRBV18	18	.	many	TGTGCCAGCTCACTGAGGTGGCAGGGGATGGCTGGGGCCAACGTCCTGACTTTC	CASSLRWQGMAGANVLTF
TRBJ2-2	TRBV3-1	13	.	many	TGTGCCAGCAGCCAAGGGAGAACCGGGGAGCTGTTTTTT	CASSQGRTGELFF
TRBJ2-7	TRBV28	17	.	few	TGTGCCAGCAGGGGAGGGGGGTGCAGGGGGTTAGCCTACGAGCAGTACTTC	CASRGGGCRGLAYEQYF
TRBJ2-1	TRBV6-1	14	TRBD2	medium-sized	TGTGCCGGGGGTGGGCTAGCGGTCTCCAATGAGCAGTTCTTC	CAGGGLAVSNEQFF
TRBJ1-1	TRBV11-3	14	.	many	TGTGCCAGCAGCTCACAGGGACCGAACACTGAAGCTTTCTTT	CASSSQGPNTEAFF
TRBJ2-7	TRBV19	14	.	many	TGTGCCGGTATGGGGGGACAGTCTGCTGTCGAGCAGTACTTC	CAGMGGQSAVEQYF
TRBJ1-6	TRBV15	15	.	medium-sized	TGTGCCACCAGCAGAGATAGCGACTGGAATTCACCCCTCCACTTT	CATSRDSDWNSPLHF
TRBJ2-1	TRBV6-2/TRBV6-3	13	.	many	TGTGCCAGCACCCGTAACCACTATGCGGAGCAGTTCTTC	CASTRNHYAEQFF
TRBJ1-2	TRBV6-1	13	.	many	TGTGCCAGCAGGGATTGGTCTCACTATGGCTACACCTTC	CASRDWSHYGYTF
TRBJ1-1	TRBV7-6	14	TRBD1	.	TGTGCCAGCAGCCATACAGGGGGCTGGACTGAAGCTTTCTTT	CASSHTGGWTEAFF
TRBJ1-1	TRBV5-5	16	.	many	TGTGCCAGCAGCTTGTCCCACGTGGGGCAGAACACTGAAGCTTTCTTT	CASSLSHVGQNTEAFF
TRBJ1-2	TRBV27	15	.	many	TGTGCCAGCAGTCCGGGGCCAATACCTAACTATGGCTACACCTTC	CASSPGPIPNYGYTF
TRBJ2-1	TRBV5-1	14	TRBD2	.	TGCGCCAGCAGTACTAGCGGGAGGGACGATGAGCAGTTCTTC	CASSTSGRDDEQFF
TRBJ1-2	TRBV5-1	14	.	.	TGCGCCAGCAGCCTGGGACCGCAAATTGGTGGCTACACCTTC	CASSLGPQIGGYTF
TRBJ1-1	TRBV9	13	.	many	TGTGCCAGCAGCGTATTTCAGACAGGAATGGCTTTCTTT	CASSVFQTGMAFF
TRBJ1-2	TRBV6-1	14	.	many	TGTGCCAGCAGTGAATCAACGAACCGATATGGCTACACCTTC	CASSESTNRYGYTF
TRBJ2-1	TRBV5-1	18	TRBD2	.	TGCGCCAGCAGCTTGGAGCTAGCGGGAGGGCCAGGATTGAATGATCAGTTCTTC	CASSLELAGGPGLNDQFF
TRBJ2-1	TRBV29-1	13	.	many	TGCGGCGTTGGGGGCGGATCCTACAATGAGCAGTTCTTC	CGVGGGSYNEQFF
TRBJ2-7	TRBV20-1	16	.	many	TGCAGTGTTACTTCCCCCGGCCAGGGAAGGGTATACGAGCAGTACTTC	CSVTSPGQGRVYEQYF
TRBJ1-3	TRBV6-1	15	.	many	TGTGCCAGCAGTCCCTTAGGGGAACGAGGAAACACCATATATTTT	CASSPLGERGNTIYF
TRBJ2-4	TRBV28	14	.	many	TGTGCCAGCATCCCGGGACCGGGGGTTAACATTCAGTACTTC	CASIPGPGVNIQYF
TRBJ2-1	TRBV12-3/TRBV12-4	11	.	.	TGTGCCAGCAGTTTAGGCCCTCCCCAGTTCTTC	CASSLGPPQFF
TRBJ2-7	TRBV4-1	15	.	many	TGCGCCAGCAGCCAAGATCGCGGGACCACCTACGAGCAGTACTTC	CASSQDRGTTYEQYF
TRBJ2-7	TRBV11-2	12	.	many	TGTGCCAGCACTAGGACCCGGGGTCCTCGGTACTTC	CASTRTRGPRYF
TRBJ2-1	TRBV7-2	14	TRBD2	many	TGTGCCAGCAGACTGACCCGGACTAGCGGTGAGCAGTTCTTC	CASRLTRTSGEQFF
TRBJ1-5	TRBV6-1	13	.	many	TGTGCCAGCAGCCACCGGGAAGAACAGCCCCAGCATTTT	CASSHREEQPQHF
TRBJ2-7	TRBV9	14	.	many	TGTGCCAGCAGCGTAGGAGGACAGACCTACGAGCAGTACTTC	CASSVGGQTYEQYF
TRBJ1-5	TRBV6-1	15	.	.	TGTGCCAGCAGTGAATACACCTCCGGGGCGCAGCACCAGCATTTT	CASSEYTSGAQHQHF
TRBJ2-6	TRBV15	14	.	many	TGTGCCACCATGAGGGGTTCTGGGGCCAACGTCCTGACTTTC	CATMRGSGANVLTF
TRBJ2-6	TRBV7-3	17	.	.	TGTGCCAGCAGCCTACAGCAGGGCCTATCTGGGGCCAACGTCCTGACTTTC	CASSLQQGLSGANVLTF
TRBJ2-4	TRBV28	14	.	many	TGTGCCAGCAGTGCCCTTACGGCCAAAAACATTCAGTACTTC	CASSALTAKNIQYF
TRBJ1-6	TRBV2	15	.	.	TGTGCCAGCAGCGACTTCAAAGCCGGGACACATTCCCTCCACTTT	CASSDFKAGTHSLHF
TRBJ2-7	TRBV19	12	.	medium-sized	TGTGCCAGTATTTCCCCTTCCTACGAGCAGTACTTC	CASISPSYEQYF
TRBJ1-2	TRBV7-9	17	.	many	TGTGCCAGCAGCCCCAGATACGGGGCTTTGAAGGTTGGGGGCTACACCTTC	CASSPRYGALKVGGYTF
TRBJ2-1	TRBV7-8	14	.	medium-sized	TGTGCCAGCAGTAGACCGGCGGGACACAATGAGCAGTTCTTC	CASSRPAGHNEQFF
TRBJ1-2	TRBV6-5	17	.	many	TGTGCCAGCAGTTACGGCAGTTGGGCCTCAACTAACTATGGCTACACCTTC	CASSYGSWASTNYGYTF
TRBJ2-1	TRBV20-1	11	.	medium-sized	TGCAGTGCCAGCAATTCCGATGAGCAGTTCTTC	CSASNSDEQFF
TRBJ2-1	TRBV7-8	16	.	medium-sized	TGTGCCAGCAGCTCCTGGACAGCTAACTCCTACAATGAGCAGTTCTTC	CASSSWTANSYNEQFF
TRBJ1-1	TRBV24-1	13	.	many	TGTGCCACCAGTGATTTCGCGGGGACTGAAGCTTTCTTT	CATSDFAGTEAFF
TRBJ1-2	TRBV28	15	.	.	TGTGCCAGCAGTTTAGGTGTCATGCGGCGTTATGTCTACACCTTC	CASSLGVMRRYVYTF
TRBJ2-7	TRBV19	16	.	many	TGTGCCAGTAGTACGAGGAGTGGGAGATATGGGTACGAGCAGTACTTC	CASSTRSGRYGYEQYF
TRBJ2-7	TRBV7-9	15	TRBD2	.	TGTGCCAGCACCCTTATGAGCGGGAGTTCTTACGAGGAGTACTTC	CASTLMSGSSYEEYF
TRBJ1-5	TRBV12-5	15	.	many	TGTGCTAGTGGTTTGGATGCAGGGGTCGGTCAGCCCCAGCATTTT	CASGLDAGVGQPQHF
TRBJ1-5	TRBV7-2	15	.	large	TGTGCCAGCAGAATTACCGATTATAGCAATCAGCCCCAGCATTTT	CASRITDYSNQPQHF
TRBJ1-1	TRBV3-1	12	.	.	TGTGCCAGCACCCTCAATCGCTGTGAAGCTTTCTTT	CASTLNRCEAFF
TRBJ1-4	TRBV2	13	.	many	TGTGCCAGCAGTGAGACGGCAGACAAAAAACTGTTTTTT	CASSETADKKLFF